This T cell receptor (beta chain) came from a study of CD8+ T cells in alopecia areata (dated by TCRdb to 2016 to 2018). In the study overall: In both human patients and the C3H/HeJ mouse model, the study applied high-throughput TCRbeta sequencing to look at T cell clonal expansion in alopecia areata. Scalp clonality was compared among normal scalp (n=4), patchy alopecia areata scalp (n=8), and alopecia totalis/universalis scalp (n=8). The RNA source kit depended on sample type: the PAXgene miRNA kit for fixed scalp, the miRNeasy kit for PBMCs, and the RNeasy kit for mouse skin. TCRbeta CDR3 regions were amplified by immunoSEQ multiplex PCR with 35 Vbeta forward and 13 Jbeta reverse primers. Human TCRbeta sequencing covered scalp tissue and sorted CD4+ and CD8+ peripheral blood T cells from patchy and totalis/universalis alopecia areata patients and healthy controls. What the work shows at the level of the full study, not this receptor alone: Shared TCR sequences between patients were less evident than in mice, which may be partly attributable to HLA diversity in the patient population. Compared with normal scalp, lesional scalp had higher clonality and more expanded CD8+ clones, particularly in alopecia totalis/universalis, a pattern that suggests antigenic drive. Scalp TCR repertoire analysis is complicated because resident alphabeta T cells in normal human skin are also sequenced, whereas mouse skin is dominated by gammadelta T cells.

This clone came up a few times. What antigen it recognizes has not been identified. The input lacks base qualities; no much larger clone sits a single base away. Libraries came from the immunoSEQ multiplex PCR assay. For TCR sequencing, RNA was extracted from every sample and reverse transcribed into cDNA to serve as template. SuperScript III was used for first-strand cDNA synthesis, primed with a 2:1 mix of oligo-dT and random hexamers. Amplification bias was assessed with a synthetic immune receptor repertoire, and residual bias was removed computationally. As for the authors' bioinformatics: Raw reads were preprocessed to remove errors, and CDR3 was defined according to IMGT conventions as the region from the conserved cysteine to phenylalanine. Clonality was calculated as 1 minus Shannon entropy normalized by log2 of the number of productive unique TCRs. Whether scalp clones were CD4 or CD8 was inferred by matching scalp TCRbeta sequences against CD4 and CD8 repertoires sorted from blood. TCRdb took over this immuneACCESS table, retaining in-frame rearrangements with V and J assigned. Such tables are incomplete; in checked studies, under half of the missing clones stem from an unresolved V gene, and the remainder is unexplained. V and J calls and clone size are copied from that table; D and trimming were computed from the DNA. The sample table lists tens of thousands of clones, 60% to 85% of them with a count of one. Roughly a fifth of the sample lies in the top ten.

From alopecia areata patients, peripheral blood was collected along with lesional scalp punch biopsies. PBMCs were isolated by density centrifugation and stained for CD3, CD4 and CD8, and CD4+ and CD8+ T cells were sorted on a FACSAria. Untreated alopecia areata patients were recruited as part of a multicenter biomarker study. In 4 to 6 patients from the biomarker study, blood CD8+ T cells were sorted further into NKG2D-low and NKG2D-high fractions. The CDR3 covers 15 residues, taking in both the cysteine and the phenylalanine. Only the CDR3 DNA is retained, 45 bases long and in frame from the first base. V ends up 5 bases short and J 9 bases short, with an unmatched junction base count of 9. CDR1 SEHNR and CDR2 FQNEAQ were looked up in the germline V gene (reference sequence).

Sequenced material: NKG2D-low CD8+ T cells sorted from blood. The sample's cell subset or site, from its label and the paper: sorted CD8+ NKG2D-low blood T cells. The rearrangement combines TRBV7-9 with TRBJ2-1, with 11 bases matching TRBD1. The sequence derives from a human donor with alopecia areata. The CDR3 sequence is CASSLWTGGGGEQFF. The DNA sequence is TGTGCCAGCAGCCTCTGGACAGGGGGCGGAGGTGAGCAGTTCTTC.